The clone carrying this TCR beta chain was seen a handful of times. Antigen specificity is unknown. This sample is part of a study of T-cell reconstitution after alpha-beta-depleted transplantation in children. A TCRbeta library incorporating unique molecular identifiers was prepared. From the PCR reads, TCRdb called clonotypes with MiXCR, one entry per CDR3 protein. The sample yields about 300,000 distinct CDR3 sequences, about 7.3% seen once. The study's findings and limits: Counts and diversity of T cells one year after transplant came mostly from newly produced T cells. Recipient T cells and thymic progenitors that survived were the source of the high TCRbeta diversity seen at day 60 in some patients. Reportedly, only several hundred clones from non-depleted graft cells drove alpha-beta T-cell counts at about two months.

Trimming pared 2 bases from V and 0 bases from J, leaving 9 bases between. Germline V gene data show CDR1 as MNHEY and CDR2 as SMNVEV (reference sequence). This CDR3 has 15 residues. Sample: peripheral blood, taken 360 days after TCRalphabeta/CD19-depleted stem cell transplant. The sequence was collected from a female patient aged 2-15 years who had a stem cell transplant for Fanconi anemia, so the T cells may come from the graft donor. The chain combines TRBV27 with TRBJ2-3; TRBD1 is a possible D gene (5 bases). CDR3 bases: TGTGCCAGCAGTTTACTTGGGGCTAGCACAGATACGCAGTATTTT. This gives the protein CASSLLGASTDTQYF.